This section outlines one TCR beta chain sequence together with its context. Its antigen is undetermined. The sample is drawn from a study of cytotoxic CD8 clonotypes in ibrutinib-treated CLL. With V trimmed by 2 bases and J by 5 bases, 3 bases remained unmatched. This CDR3 has 14 amino acids. The germline CDR1 and CDR2 sequences are SGHNT and YYREEE (reference sequence). Assay used: immunoSEQ multiplex PCR; TCRdb lists only in-frame clones, some missing. The sample shows 150,000 to 200,000 clones, about 88% of them seen only once. Study findings and constraints: Samples were collected at differing times from sustained-remission and progressing patients. Ibrutinib response saw clonality rise, and progression saw it return toward baseline.

The V and J genes are TRBV5-4 and TRBJ2-1; 8 positions agree with TRBD2. The material sequenced was PBMCs, taken at disease progression, from a patient treated with ibrutinib. The source of this sequence is a human donor with chronic lymphocytic leukemia. The CDR3 here is CASSFLLADNEQFF. The CDR3 DNA reads as TGTGCCAGCAGCTTTCTACTAGCGGACAATGAGCAGTTCTTC.